These 24 T cell receptor beta chains share one sample of origin, sequenced in a study of cytomegalovirus exposure and HLA in healthy donors. Amplification used 60 Vbeta primers and 13 Jbeta primers. The data were produced by immunoSEQ multiplex PCR, yet TCRdb's version contains in-frame clones alone and is incomplete. The table has 150,000 to 200,000 clones, more than 85% seen once; the top ten hold approximately 0.23%. Sequenced sample: PBMCs. The receptors derive from a girl under three years old in good health and CMV-seronegative.

This chain joins TRBV7-2 and TRBJ2-7; 13 bases fit TRBD2. V was pared by 5 bases and J by 2 bases, with 9 bases of the junction left unmatched. CDR3 size: 17 residues. Looked up from germline, CDR1 is SGHTA and CDR2 is FQGNSA. CDR3 DNA sequence: TGTGCCAGCAGCCGATCCGGGACTAGCGGGACGACCTACGAGCAGTACTTC. Protein sequence: CASSRSGTSGTTYEQYF.

The chain couples TRBV19 to TRBJ2-1; the D gene is possibly TRBD2 (6 bases). V was shortened by 4 bases and J by 7 bases, with 20 bases between the two germline ends. This CDR3 has 16 amino acids. Germline V gene lookup returns CDR1 LNHDA and CDR2 SQIVND (reference sequence). The CDR3 spells CASSSLGLPRINEQFF. As DNA, the CDR3 is TGTGCCAGTAGTAGCCTCGGACTACCAAGGATAAATGAGCAGTTCTTC.

J is TRBJ2-7 and V is TRBV11-2, with a possible D match to TRBD1 (6 bases). Germline lookup yields CDR1 SGHAT and CDR2 FQNNGV. Trimming took 4 bases from V and 6 from J, leaving 7 bases between them. The CDR3 runs to 11 residues. In DNA form, the CDR3 reads TGTGCCAGCAGCTCAGGGGTCGAGCAGTACTTC. Protein product: CASSSGVEQYF.

The chain employs TRBV6-5 and TRBJ1-5; D is undetermined. Germline V CDR1 and CDR2: MNHEY, SVGAGI. The CDR3 is made up of 13 amino acids. V lost 0 bases and J lost 7, with 7 bases in between. The CDR3 nucleotides are TGTGCCAGCAGTTACTCATCGCGACAGCCCCAGCATTTT. This encodes CASSYSSRQPQHF.

The J gene is TRBJ2-7, the V gene TRBV15, with TRBD2 matching 8 bases. CDR1 LNHNV and CDR2 YYDKDF come from the germline V gene (reference sequence). The CDR3 runs to 14 residues. Trimming removed 5 bases from V and 3 bases from J; junction bases left unmatched: 6. The CDR3 reads CATSEEGLDYEQYF. The CDR3 nucleotides are TGTGCCACCAGCGAGGAGGGACTAGACTACGAGCAGTACTTC.

This chain connects TRBV27 to TRBJ2-7, with 8 bases matching TRBD1. Germline values: CDR1 MNHEY, CDR2 SMNVEV (reference sequence). V lost 1 base, J lost 2 bases, and 4 bases stayed unmatched. The CDR3 extends over 15 amino acids. The CDR3 nucleotides read TGTGCCAGCAGTTTATTGGGACAGGAAGCCTACGAGCAGTACTTC. Translating it yields CASSLLGQEAYEQYF.

CDR3: CASSREGVDSTEAFF. CDR3 nucleotides: TGTGCCAGCAGTCGTGAAGGGGTTGATTCAACTGAAGCTTTCTTT. The genes are TRBV6-5 and TRBJ1-1; maybe TRBD1 (5 bases). Trimming cost V 5 bases and J 5 bases, with 18 bases left between them. This CDR3 has 15 residues. Per the germline V gene, CDR1 is MNHEY and CDR2 is SVGAGI.

This clone was seen once. The chain has TRBV30 and TRBJ2-3; tentative D call: TRBD1 (7 bases). This CDR3 is built from 16 residues. The V end was cut by 0 bases, the J end by 4 bases, with 17 bases between. From germline, CDR1 is GTSNPN and CDR2 SVGIG (reference sequence). The CDR3: CAWSVRRQGGPDTQYF. The CDR3 DNA reads TGTGCCTGGAGTGTAAGGCGACAGGGAGGTCCAGATACGCAGTATTTT.

V and J are TRBV7-9 and TRBJ2-5; 9 bases match TRBD2. The last part of the DNA fits TRBJ2-7 better; the J call may be wrong. From germline, CDR1 is SEHNR and CDR2 FQNEAQ (reference sequence). The CDR3 is 13 residues long. In DNA, the CDR3 is TGTGCCAGCAGCCCGGCGGGAGGGTACGAGCAGTACTTC. Translation gives CASSPAGGYEQYF.

The J gene is TRBJ2-6, the V gene TRBV7-3, with a possible D match to TRBD1 (6 bases). Trimming shortened V by 2 bases and J by 2 bases, and 10 bases separated the two germline ends. Germline CDR1 is SGHTA and CDR2 is FQGTGA. The CDR3 totals 16 residues. The CDR3 nucleotides are TGTGCCAGCAGCTTACCAGGGGTAACTGGGGCCAACGTCCTGACTTTC. It encodes CASSLPGVTGANVLTF.

The chain links TRBV7-9 to TRBJ1-1; D uncertain. V was trimmed by 5 bases and J by 5 bases, leaving 24 bases between them. Germline V gives CDR1 SEHNR, CDR2 FQNEAQ (reference sequence). The CDR3 is made up of 17 amino acids. CDR3 nucleotide sequence: TGTGCCAGCAGCGCGTCAGTGGGCAGCCCTACGAAAACTGAAGCTTTCTTT. Its translation is CASSASVGSPTKTEAFF. Full variable domain (rest looked up from reference TRBV7-9 and TRBJ1-1): DTGVSQNPRHKITKRGQNVTFRCDPISEHNRLYWYRQTLGQGPEFLTYFQNEAQLEKSRLLSDRFSAERPKGSFSTLEIQRTEQGDSAMYLCASSASVGSPTKTEAFFGQGTRLTVV.

CDR3 sequence reads: CAWSAPGTTYGYTF. The CDR3 bases are TGTGCCTGGAGTGCTCCCGGGACAACCTATGGCTACACCTTC. This sequence joins TRBV30 and TRBJ1-2; tentatively, D is TRBD1 (6 bases). Germline V gene data show CDR1 as GTSNPN and CDR2 as SVGIG (reference sequence). The V and J ends lost 1 base and 4 bases respectively, with 13 bases between them. The CDR3 contains 14 residues.

A few counts support this clone. This chain connects TRBV2 to TRBJ2-3; no clear D. The V end lost 1 base, the J end lost 10 bases, and 12 bases lay between the germline ends. Per the germline V gene, CDR1 is SNHLY and CDR2 is FYNNEI. The CDR3 loop spans 13 amino acids. The CDR3: CASSEGLTRAQYF. DNA of the CDR3: TGTGCCAGCAGTGAAGGGCTAACTCGGGCGCAGTATTTT. The variable domain in full, completed from reference TRBV2 and TRBJ2-3, reads EPEVTQTPSHQVTQMGQEVILRCVPISNHLYFYWYRQILGQKVEFLVSFYNNEISEKSEIFDDQFSVERPDGSNFTLKIRSTKLEDSAMYFCASSEGLTRAQYFGPGTRLTVL.

The chain carries TRBV5-1 and TRBJ2-3, with 13 bases lining up with TRBD2. J gave up 2 bases and V 1 base, and 10 bases lay outside the gene matches. The V gene's germline CDR1 is SGHRS and CDR2 YFSETQ. The CDR3 covers 19 residues. CDR3 bases: TGCGCCAGCAGCTTGATACCGGGACTAGCGGGGACCTACACAGATACGCAGTATTTT. Translated: CASSLIPGLAGTYTDTQYF. The full variable domain, with the rest looked up from reference TRBV5-1 and TRBJ2-3, is KAGVTQTPRYLIKTRGQQVTLSCSPISGHRSVSWYQQTPGQGLQFLFEYFSETQRNKGNFPGRFSGRQFSNSRSEMNVSTLELGDSALYLCASSLIPGLAGTYTDTQYFGPGTRLTVL.

This clone was detected only a few times. This chain links TRBV29-1 with TRBJ2-5; maybe TRBD2 (6 bases). The CDR3 is 15 residues long. V lost 2 bases and J 5 bases, leaving 18 bases between the germline ends. CDR1 and CDR2 (germline): SQVTM, ANQGSEA. The CDR3: CSVEPAGTLAETQYF. CDR3 coding DNA: TGCAGCGTTGAACCAGCGGGTACACTGGCGGAGACCCAGTACTTC.

This chain joins TRBV5-6 and TRBJ2-7, with a tentative D call TRBD1 (6 bases). The V end was cut by 6 bases, the J end by 2 bases, with 12 bases between. Germline loops: CDR1 SGHDT, CDR2 YYEEEE. The CDR3 is 13 residues long. The CDR3 coding sequence is TGTGCCAGCAACTATGCAGGGGCCTACGAGCAGTACTTC. Residues: CASNYAGAYEQYF.

The chain is built from TRBV9 and TRBJ1-2; D is perhaps TRBD1 (5 bases). The ends were cut back, 0 bases at V and 8 bases at J, with 8 bases in the middle. Germline loops: CDR1 SGDLS, CDR2 YYNGEE. CDR3 length: 12 amino acids. The CDR3 reads CASSVAGGGYTF. The CDR3 DNA sequence: TGTGCCAGCAGCGTAGCGGGGGGAGGCTACACCTTC.

The V gene is TRBV9, the J gene TRBJ2-3; 13 bases match TRBD2. The CDR3 spans 16 residues. Germline CDR1 reads SGDLS; CDR2 reads YYNGEE. The V and J ends lost 4 bases and 5 bases, in that order; junction bases with no gene match: 7. The CDR3 region is CASSPRTSGGIDTQYF. DNA of the CDR3: TGTGCCAGCAGCCCACGGACTAGCGGGGGTATAGATACGCAGTATTTT.

The chain links TRBV15 to TRBJ2-5, with D possibly matching TRBD1 (5 bases). Germline CDR1 reads LNHNV; CDR2 reads YYDKDF (reference sequence). The CDR3 length is 15 residues. V lost 0 bases and J 5 bases, leaving 13 bases between the germline ends. For the CDR3, the DNA is TGTGCCACCAGCAGAGATGCAGGGTCGAGGGAGACCCAGTACTTC. Amino acids: CATSRDAGSRETQYF.

The chain links TRBV27 to TRBJ2-1, with TRBD2 matching over 7 bases. This CDR3 is 12 amino acids long. Germline V CDR1 and CDR2: MNHEY, SMNVEV (reference sequence). The chain's CDR3 is CAAASGNNEQFF. The CDR3 region has the DNA TGTGCTGCGGCTAGCGGAAACAATGAGCAGTTCTTC.

The rearrangement links TRBV4-1 to TRBJ2-3, with 11 positions matching TRBD2. The V gene end was trimmed by 0 bases and the J gene end by 6 bases; junction bases not matched to a gene: 8. This CDR3 has 17 residues. Germline V gene sequence: CDR1 MGHRA, CDR2 YSYEKL. The CDR3 DNA is TGCGCCAGCAGCCAAGATGCCGTTGCTAGCGGGGGGGATACGCAGTATTTT. As protein: CASSQDAVASGGDTQYF.

V is TRBV7-9 and J is TRBJ2-7, with D perhaps TRBD2 (6 bases). Germline CDR1 and CDR2: SEHNR and FQNEAQ (reference sequence). V dropped 4 bases and J dropped 3 bases, with 13 bases sitting between them. The CDR3 extends over 14 amino acids. The CDR3 reads CASSSPSGVYEQYF. The DNA of the CDR3 is TGTGCCAGCAGCTCACCTTCGGGAGTCTACGAGCAGTACTTC.

The rearrangement links TRBV7-6 to TRBJ1-2; D might be TRBD1 (6 bases). The CDR3 runs to 14 residues. V was pared by 1 base and J by 6 bases, with 12 bases between. CDR1 and CDR2 (germline): SGHVS, FNYEAQ. CDR3 DNA: TGTGCCAGCAGCTTAGAGGGGGGGCGCGATGGCTACACCTTC. This codes for CASSLEGGRDGYTF.

The V gene is TRBV27, the J gene TRBJ2-7, with D perhaps matching TRBD2 (6 bases). Trimming left V 5 bases short and J 6 bases short, with 20 bases between. There are 15 residues in the CDR3. CDR1 and CDR2 (germline): MNHEY, SMNVEV (reference sequence). For the CDR3, the DNA is TGTGCCAGCAGTCAGACTAGGTTGGTCCGCTCCGAGCAGTACTTC. Translating gives CASSQTRLVRSEQYF.